This is a list of T cell receptor beta chains from one sample in a study of glioma-infiltrating T cells after dendritic cell vaccination. The assay was immunoSEQ multiplex PCR, and TCRdb's table has in-frame clones only and misses some. This sample has around 100,000 clones, with 80% to 85% found just once. The sample consisted of blood, taken after dendritic cell vaccination. These receptor sequences come from a human donor with glioblastoma. Both conserved end residues are part of each CDR3.

v_gene	len	j_gene	CDR3aa
TRBV7-7	14	TRBJ2-3	CASSLATGLDTQYF
TRBV9	13	TRBJ1-1	CASSIGGRTEAFF
TRBV2	15	TRBJ2-7	CASSGGDRTSYEQYF
TRBV5-4	15	TRBJ2-7	CASSPSGSSEGEQYF
TRBV20-1	11	TRBJ2-1	CSATGGNEQFF
TRBV25-1	15	TRBJ2-1	CARKIGEGGYNEQFF
TRBV6-1	13	TRBJ2-1	CASSEVGENEQFF
TRBV11-3	15	TRBJ1-4	CASSLDRRPGGKLFF
TRBV5-6	14	TRBJ2-1	CASSFFSSYNEQFF
TRBV5-1	14	TRBJ2-7	CASSLSRTAYEQYF
TRBV2	18	TRBJ2-3	CASTPSLAGDASTDTQYF
TRBV4-2	16	TRBJ1-3	CASSKSGQSSGNTIYF
TRBV6-5	13	TRBJ1-1	CASSYSSLDSEVF
TRBV27	14	TRBJ1-2	CASSLRDSEGGYTF
TRBV2	14	TRBJ1-2	CASSEVSGVYGYTF
TRBV7-7	16	TRBJ2-2	CASSLSGQGNTGELFF
TRBV4-2	15	TRBJ1-5	CASSSTLGQNQPQHF